The T cell receptor (beta chain) under discussion was sequenced for a study of cytomegalovirus exposure and HLA in healthy donors (dated by TCRdb to 2016 to 2017). Background on the whole study: In an earlier analysis of roughly 590 of the donors, 250 to 300 Gb of sequence data and some 100 million unique TCR beta sequences from about 180 million T cells were reported. The study was designed to test whether signatures of past pathogen exposure could be identified by cataloging public T cell receptors. Both class I and class II loci were covered by HLA typing, at four-digit resolution. Every discovery cohort repertoire had been produced on one sequencing platform. A later genetic analysis used genome-wide SNP genotypes for about 60% of the roughly 700 donors, treating that subset as a discovery cohort. An early release that covered fewer than 800 HLA-typed donors contained about 290 gigabases of sequencing data and some 87 million unique TCR sequences. About 5 DR-DQ haplotypes were handled as single units for association and clustering, since linkage in the cohort was strong. Across some 400 genotyped donors of the cohort, an average of roughly 250,000 unique TCR beta nucleotide sequences per donor were sequenced, and around 19% of those sequences were non-productive. To predict cytomegalovirus infection status, the study brought together high-throughput TCR immunosequencing, statistical association of individual TCRs with disease status, and machine learning. Using immunosequencing, the study profiled T cell repertoires from 666 subjects and related those repertoires to cytomegalovirus serostatus. Donor age, sex, ethnicity and CMV serostatus were collected together with the repertoire data. In an earlier analysis of around 540 of the donors, high-throughput TCR beta sequencing was used to judge whether each TCR beta V gene segment behaved as functional or pseudogenic. Among the roughly 400 genotyped donors, approximately 77% belonged to the genetic ancestry cluster associated with self-reported Caucasian donors. A later analysis re-examined previously published TCR beta repertoires from around 670 donors and added high-resolution HLA genotyping to investigate patterns of TCR occurrence. Rather than using new phenotypic data, the later analysis identified candidate immune exposures from TCR beta sequences and from how often those sequences occurred across donors. The number of donors typed differed by locus, with roughly 620-640 for A, B, C, DRB1 and DQB1, 522 for DQA1, 600 to 610 for DPA1, and around 430 for DPB1. In addition to the first cohort of 666 subjects, a separate validation cohort of 120 different subjects was used.

What the research found in general, with its limitations: Assigning TCR associations to individual alleles was difficult when HLA alleles, especially DR and DQ, strongly co-occurred. A further reported finding was that TCR beta sequences accurately predicted the HLA-A and HLA-B alleles for most subjects in the first cohort. It was suggested by the authors that the approach could potentially be generalized to other disease states and immunological phenotypes. Only TCR beta chains were sequenced in this cohort, and the absence of alpha or paired-chain data limited detectable features. CMV serostatus was the only immune exposure information available for the cohort. The study gave a list of 150 to 200 TCR beta chains associated with cytomegalovirus. A later analysis found that most CMV-associated TCR beta chains appeared HLA-restricted, with HLA associations seemingly driven largely by CMV exposure. A later genetic analysis associated a missense DCLRE1C variant with V-gene and J-gene trimming of TCR beta chains, and an independent cohort replicated the association. In a later analysis, TCR association rates were found to vary across HLA loci, with the most associated TCRs seen for DRB1 alleles and the fewest for HLA-C alleles. In a later analysis, HLA-associated TCR beta chains were found to be more clonally expanded and to have lower generation probabilities than equally common non-associated chains. A later analysis associated some 17,000 TCR beta sequences with specific HLA alleles at a false discovery rate of 0.05. Sequencing depth was assumed to be roughly uniform across donors in the presence/absence analyses, though that assumption may not hold. A group of highly shared sequence variants was considered likely to be a technical artifact of the sequencing pipeline. Compared with the roughly 600-donor mean, donors in an Asian-associated ancestry cluster had fewer N-insertions in productive TCRs, according to a later genetic analysis. Three of the identified cytomegalovirus-associated TCR beta chains were confirmed in vitro to be specific for cytomegalovirus antigens. While some public TCRs were present in many individuals, most TCR sequences turned up only very rarely across donors. Linkage disequilibrium might explain the correlated functional status among segregating V segments, but an unknown experimental factor could not be excluded. Because HLA typing was missing for some donors at each locus, association tests included only the typed subset. Several of the top co-occurrence clusters appeared to be linked to parvovirus B19, influenza, CMV and Epstein-Barr virus, according to a later analysis. In an earlier analysis of some 500 of the donors, most TCR beta V segments appeared in productive rearrangements about 90% or about 30% of the time, broadly matching IMGT annotations. Cytomegalovirus status was reported to be diagnosed by the classifier with high specificity and sensitivity in both the original and validation cohorts. Because counts were too low, about 18 rarely observed V segments, including chromosome 9 orphons, were excluded from the earlier analysis of under 650 of the donors.

The cohort comprised some 700 healthy bone marrow donors. At the time of sampling, every cohort member was nominally healthy, though immune exposures that went unrecorded were likely present. The donor tested CMV seropositive and was one of the 289 seropositive cohort members. A peripheral blood sample was provided by each donor, and peripheral blood mononuclear cells were used for TCR beta sequencing. Genomic DNA extraction from the blood cell samples was performed with the Qiagen DNeasy Blood Extraction Kit. Receptors were amplified or captured by the immunoSEQ multiplex PCR assay. For the multiplex PCR, a mixture combining 60 forward primers for TCR Vbeta segments and 13 reverse primers for TCR Jbeta segments was used. A multiplex PCR assay on genomic DNA amplified the CDR3 region of rearranged TCR beta genes. The Illumina HiSeq System was used to sequence the amplified TCR beta libraries as 87-base-pair reads. Per the original workflow: Across the 670 or so repertoires, a later analysis counted 75 million to 90 million unique TCR beta chains, around 10 million of which were shared by at least two donors. Raw reads were error-corrected and collapsed into unique sequences with a nearest-neighbor algorithm that merged closely related sequences to remove PCR and sequencing errors. CDR3 sequences were aligned to IMGT reference sequences to assign V, D and J gene segments. For a sequence to be retained, at least a six-nucleotide match to both a V gene segment and a J gene segment was required. Rearrangements were called productive when the CDR3 lacked stop codons and stayed in frame with V and J; all others were non-productive. Following IMGT convention, CDR3 was defined as the stretch from the second conserved V-encoded cysteine to the conserved J-encoded phenylalanine. The earlier analysis of about 570 of the donors excluded any sequence lacking an unambiguous match to a single V gene segment. An earlier analysis of several hundred of the donors classified V segments as functional when productive rearrangements were above 56.7% and as segregating when the standard deviation between donors was above 5%. A statistical classification framework was built to diagnose cytomegalovirus status from the catalog of TCR beta chain sequences. A later analysis assigned V and J genes by comparing TCR nucleotide sequences with IMGT/GENE-DB human TR gene sequences. A later analysis assigned CDR3 sequences and most-parsimonious VDJ recombination scenarios with the TCRdist pipeline. In a later analysis, each TCR beta chain was defined by its CDR3 amino acid sequence together with its V-gene family, and reads lacking a unique V-gene family were excluded. A later analysis removed 550 to 650 highly shared, low-generation-probability nucleotide sequences to deal with suspected cross-contamination and a sequencing artifact. In a later analysis, a clonal expansion index was calculated for each public chain from normalized within-repertoire ranks of inferred template counts. A later analysis computed generation probabilities with a VDJ recombination model fitted to out-of-frame rearrangements, and checked the results against IGoR. A later analysis scored TCR-TCR, TCR-HLA and TCR-CMV co-occurrence with hypergeometric tests, applying a repertoire-size bias correction to TCR pairs. A later analysis estimated false discovery rates by permuting HLA or CMV assignments 20 times. In a later analysis, co-occurring TCRs were grouped with DBSCAN, and TCRdist sequence similarity was added when clustering was performed within HLA-allele-positive subsets. For co-occurrence clustering, repertoires with fewer than 30,000 or more than 120,000 public chains were excluded, along with roughly five repertoires with anomalous nucleotide sharing. In its TCRdb copy, this immuneACCESS table keeps in-frame sequences only and misses some clones. Where compared with another copy, unresolved V genes explain less than half of these, and the others have no known cause. The V and J calls and clone size come from that table; D and trimming were worked out from the DNA. A total of 95,000 or so clones appear in this sample, 80% to 85% of them only once. The ten largest clones capture 4.2% of the sample.

As to this clone: Its antigen specificity is not known. The input lacks base qualities; no much larger clone sits a single base away.

Input material: PBMCs. The clonotype was recovered from a woman in her sixties or seventies in good health and CMV-seropositive.

The DNA reads as follows: TGTGCCAGCAGCAAAGCGGGGGGGCAAGAGACCCAGTACTTC. Its coded protein is CASSKAGGQETQYF. The sequence links TRBV21-1 to TRBJ2-5; the D call TRBD2 from the table was never checked on the DNA. TRBV21-1 is a pseudogene. Including cysteine and phenylalanine, the CDR3 has 14 amino acids. CDR3 DNA only is kept here, 42 bases in frame from base 1.